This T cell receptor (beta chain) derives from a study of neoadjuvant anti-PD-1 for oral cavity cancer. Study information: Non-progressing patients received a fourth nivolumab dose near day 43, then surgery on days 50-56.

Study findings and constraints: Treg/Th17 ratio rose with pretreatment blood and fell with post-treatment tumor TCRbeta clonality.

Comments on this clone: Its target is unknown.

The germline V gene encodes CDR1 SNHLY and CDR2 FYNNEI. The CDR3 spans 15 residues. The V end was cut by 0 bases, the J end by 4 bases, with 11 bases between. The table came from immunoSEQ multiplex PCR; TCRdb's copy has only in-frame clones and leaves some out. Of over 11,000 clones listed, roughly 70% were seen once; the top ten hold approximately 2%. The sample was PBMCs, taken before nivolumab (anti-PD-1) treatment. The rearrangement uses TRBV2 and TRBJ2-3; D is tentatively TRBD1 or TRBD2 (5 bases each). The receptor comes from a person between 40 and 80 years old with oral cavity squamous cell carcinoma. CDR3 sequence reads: CASSEAGVAADTQYF. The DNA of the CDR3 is TGTGCCAGCAGTGAAGCGGGGGTGGCTGCAGATACGCAGTATTTT.